The 24 T cell receptor beta chains given below trace back to one sample, sequenced in a study of memory CD4+ T cells and cytomegalovirus serostatus. Some clones are missing from TCRdb's copy, which holds only in-frame ones; the method was immunoSEQ multiplex PCR. Of 50,000 to 60,000 clones detected, 70% to 85% appear once; the ten largest clones hold approximately 0.59%. The sort gate was single viable CD3+CD4+CD8-CD45RO+ cells for memory CD4+ T cells. The sample comprised memory CD4+ T cells from blood. These receptors were obtained from an adult in good health and CMV-seronegative.

The V and J genes are TRBV2 and TRBJ2-2; the D gene is possibly TRBD2 (6 bases). Trimming took 1 base from V and 1 from J, leaving 13 bases between them. The CDR3 consists of 17 residues. From germline, CDR1 is SNHLY and CDR2 FYNNEI. Here the CDR3 reads CASSEGVEGVNTGELFF. The CDR3 DNA follows: TGTGCCAGCAGTGAAGGCGTGGAGGGTGTGAACACCGGGGAGCTGTTTTTT.

The chain recombines TRBV6-1 with TRBJ1-3, with a tentative D call TRBD1 (5 bases). V was cut by 6 bases and J by 4 bases, with 16 bases left in between. The germline gives CDR1 MNHNS, CDR2 SASEGT. This CDR3 is 15 amino acids long. CDR3 sequence reads: CASSPGTAGGNTIYF. The CDR3 DNA sequence: TGTGCCAGCAGCCCGGGGACCGCCGGAGGAAACACCATATATTTT.

The rearrangement uses TRBV25-1 and TRBJ2-3; 7 positions match TRBD2. CDR1 is MGHDK, CDR2 SYGVNS, per germline. CDR3 length: 13 residues. Losses at the gene ends were 7 bases for V and 1 base for J; bases not matched to a gene: 2. This CDR3 is CASIAGGTDTQYF. CDR3 sequence (DNA): TGTGCCAGCATTGCGGGAGGCACAGATACGCAGTATTTT.

The rearrangement joins TRBV18 to TRBJ1-6, with D tentatively TRBD1 (6 bases). Trimming cost V 3 bases and J 7 bases, with 10 bases left between them. Germline V gene data show CDR1 as KGHSH and CDR2 as LQKENI. The CDR3 contains 14 residues. CDR3: CASSPRTDNSPLHF. The CDR3 region has the DNA TGTGCCAGCTCACCTCGGACAGACAATTCACCCCTCCACTTT. Drawing the rest from reference TRBV18 and TRBJ1-6, the complete variable domain is NAGVMQNPRHLVRRRGQEARLRCSPMKGHSHVYWYRQLPEEGLKFMVYLQKENIIDESGMPKERFSAEFPKEGPSILRIQQVVRGDSAAYFCASSPRTDNSPLHFGNGTRLTVT.

The V call is TRBV6-6, the J call TRBJ2-7; D may be TRBD2 (7 bases). Germline CDR1 is MNHNY and CDR2 is SVGAGI (reference sequence). V was clipped by 2 bases and J by 2 bases, with 16 bases between them. CDR3 length: 16 amino acids. This chain's CDR3 is CASSYPDRGGTYEQYF. The CDR3 DNA sequence: TGTGCCAGCAGTTACCCGGATAGGGGGGGCACCTACGAGCAGTACTTC.

The rearrangement joins TRBV18 to TRBJ2-7; TRBD1 aligns across 7 bases. This CDR3 comprises 15 residues. Trimming removed 2 bases from V and 6 bases from J; junction bases left unmatched: 10. The germline V gene encodes CDR1 KGHSH and CDR2 LQKENI. CDR3 residues: CASSPGIGGQGEQYF. The CDR3 DNA follows: TGTGCCAGCTCACCAGGAATAGGGGGCCAGGGCGAGCAGTACTTC.

The rearrangement uses TRBV7-2 and TRBJ2-5; D is perhaps TRBD1 (7 bases). The germline CDR1 and CDR2 sequences are SGHTA and FQGNSA. Trimming took 1 base from V and 2 from J, leaving 20 bases between them. The CDR3 runs to 18 residues. CDR3 in amino acids: CASSLVGGGTSKQETQYF. DNA of the CDR3: TGTGCCAGCAGCTTAGTAGGGGGCGGGACGTCGAAACAAGAGACCCAGTACTTC.

The rearrangement uses TRBV19 and TRBJ2-2, with 11 positions matching TRBD1. There are 13 residues in the CDR3. Germline assignment: CDR1 LNHDA and CDR2 SQIVND (reference sequence). V dropped 9 bases and J dropped 8; count of bases not matched to a gene: 5. The CDR3 DNA is TGTGCCAGCGGACAGGGGGCAAGGGGGGAGCTGTTTTTT. Its protein product is CASGQGARGELFF.

The CDR3 region is CAWSPPPGQGRRNQPQHF. The CDR3 nucleotides read TGTGCCTGGAGTCCGCCCCCGGGACAGGGTAGGCGAAATCAGCCCCAGCATTTT. The chain employs TRBV30 and TRBJ1-5; 9 bases fit TRBD1. Per the germline V gene, CDR1 is GTSNPN and CDR2 is SVGIG (reference sequence). J was trimmed by 4 bases and V by 2 bases; bases with no gene match: 15. This CDR3 region has 18 residues. Together with reference TRBV30 and TRBJ1-5, the CDR3 gives the full variable domain: SQTIHQWPATLVQPVGSPLSLECTVEGTSNPNLYWYRQAAGRGLQLLFYSVGIGQISSEVPQNLSASRPQDRQFILSSKKLLLSDSGFYLCAWSPPPGQGRRNQPQHFGDGTRLSIL.

V and J are TRBV7-2 and TRBJ2-5; D remains ambiguous. Trimming removed 1 base at V and 7 bases at J, with 7 bases between. The CDR3 covers 12 residues. Germline V gene data show CDR1 as SGHTA and CDR2 as FQGNSA. The CDR3 bases are TGTGCCAGCAGCTTAGGGCCTACGACCCAGTACTTC. Its protein is CASSLGPTTQYF.

The rearrangement joins TRBV5-1 to TRBJ2-2; TRBD2 is a possible D gene (6 bases). The germline V gene encodes CDR1 SGHRS and CDR2 YFSETQ. This CDR3 comprises 16 residues. Trimming stripped 4 bases from V and 6 bases from J, with 19 bases between. The DNA for the CDR3 is TGCGCCAGCAGCCACCTCGGGGCGGGGTCCCCCGGGGAGCTGTTTTTT. Encoded protein: CASSHLGAGSPGELFF.

The rearrangement joins TRBV23-1 to TRBJ2-5, with unresolved D. TRBV23-1 is known as an ORF, though its function is uncertain. The CDR3 is made up of 17 amino acids. V dropped 7 bases and J dropped 0 bases, with 21 bases sitting between them. The CDR3 loop is CASIFNGPASYQETQYF. The CDR3 nucleotides read TGCGCCAGCATCTTCAATGGACCAGCTTCGTACCAAGAGACCCAGTACTTC.

The J gene is TRBJ1-3, the V gene TRBV7-8, with D unresolved. There are 15 residues in the CDR3. From germline, CDR1 is SGHVS and CDR2 FQNEAQ. The V and J ends lost 3 bases and 0 bases respectively, with 9 bases between them. CDR3 bases: TGTGCCAGCAGCTTTGACGGCCTCTCTGGAAACACCATATATTTT. Its protein product is CASSFDGLSGNTIYF.

This chain joins TRBV5-1 and TRBJ2-5; either TRBD1 or TRBD2 may supply D (7 bases each). Per germline, CDR1 SGHRS and CDR2 YFSETQ. V was cut by 5 bases and J by 3 bases, with 14 bases left in between. This CDR3 comprises 14 residues. For the CDR3, the DNA is TGCGCCAGCAGAGAGACAGGGAGGGAAGAGACCCAGTACTTC. Residues: CASRETGREETQYF.

The chain uses TRBV6-1 and TRBJ2-5; 8 nucleotides line up with TRBD2. Unmatched junction bases numbered 9, after V lost 7 bases and J lost 5 bases. Germline loops: CDR1 MNHNS, CDR2 SASEGT. This CDR3 comprises 14 residues. In DNA form, the CDR3 reads TGTGCCAGCAAACAGCGGGGGCTGGGGGAGACCCAGTACTTC. It encodes CASKQRGLGETQYF.

The rearrangement links TRBV19 to TRBJ2-1; TRBD2 matches 9 bases. Germline loops: CDR1 LNHDA, CDR2 SQIVND (reference sequence). CDR3 length equals 18 residues. V was clipped by 1 base and J by 5 bases; unmatched bases: 12. This chain's CDR3 is CASSIAFLVAGGDNEQFF. The CDR3 region has the DNA TGTGCCAGTAGTATAGCTTTCCTTGTCGCGGGGGGGGACAATGAGCAGTTCTTC.

J is TRBJ1-1 and V is TRBV6-1; a weak D match, TRBD1 (5 bases). V was cut by 5 bases and J by 4 bases, with 11 bases left in between. The CDR3 covers 13 residues. Per germline, CDR1 MNHNS and CDR2 SASEGT. As DNA, the CDR3 is TGTGCCAGCAGTAACCACAGGAGCACTGAAGCTTTCTTT. It codes for CASSNHRSTEAFF.

This chain links TRBV6-6 with TRBJ1-4; D is perhaps TRBD1 (5 bases). The V gene's germline CDR1 is MNHNY and CDR2 SVGAGI (reference sequence). This CDR3 is 12 amino acids long. Trimming shortened V by 5 bases and J by 8 bases, and 9 bases separated the two germline ends. CDR3 DNA: TGTGCCAGCAGTGCAGGGAGCGAAAAACTGTTTTTT. Amino acids: CASSAGSEKLFF.

J is TRBJ1-4 and V is TRBV9; 7 nucleotides match TRBD1. The CDR3 loop spans 16 amino acids. With 2 bases clipped from V and 8 bases from J, the junction kept 12 bases outside the gene matches. The germline CDR1 and CDR2 sequences are SGDLS and YYNGEE. Written as DNA, the CDR3 is TGTGCCAGCAGCGTGGGGATAGGGGGCGGTGACGAAAAACTGTTTTTT. Translating it yields CASSVGIGGGDEKLFF.

The chain couples TRBV29-1 to TRBJ1-3, with D possibly TRBD1 on 5 matching bases. V was shortened by 4 bases and J by 6 bases, with 10 bases between the two germline ends. The CDR3 totals 12 residues. Germline V CDR1 and CDR2: SQVTM, ANQGSEA. The DNA of the CDR3 is TGCAGCGTTGGGGGACCCCTAAACACCATATATTTT. Amino acids: CSVGGPLNTIYF.

As DNA, the CDR3 is TGCGCCAGCAGCTTGGCCGGGGTGGGCGGTAATGAAAAACTGTTTTTT. This codes for CASSLAGVGGNEKLFF. The chain links TRBV5-1 to TRBJ1-4; D uncertain. V was shortened by 0 bases and J by 4 bases, with 13 bases between the two germline ends. In germline, CDR1 is SGHRS, CDR2 YFSETQ. This CDR3 comprises 16 residues.

This rearrangement joins TRBV5-1 to TRBJ1-1, with D unclear. Trimming cost V 4 bases and J 8 bases, with 12 bases left between them. Germline V gene sequence: CDR1 SGHRS, CDR2 YFSETQ. The CDR3 contains 12 residues. CDR3 in amino acids: CASSARTDEAFF. CDR3 sequence (DNA): TGCGCCAGCAGCGCTAGGACGGACGAAGCTTTCTTT. Full variable domain (outside the CDR3, taken from reference TRBV5-1 and TRBJ1-1): KAGVTQTPRYLIKTRGQQVTLSCSPISGHRSVSWYQQTPGQGLQFLFEYFSETQRNKGNFPGRFSGRQFSNSRSEMNVSTLELGDSALYLCASSARTDEAFFGQGTRLTVV.

Comment on this clone: This same CDR3 is encoded by further DNA sequences in the sample. The CDR3 DNA reads as TGCGCCAGCAGTCGGGACGGGAGCACAGATACGCAGTATTTT. Protein product: CASSRDGSTDTQYF. The J gene is TRBJ2-3, the V gene TRBV5-1, with D possibly being TRBD1 or TRBD2 (5 bases each). Germline loops: CDR1 SGHRS, CDR2 YFSETQ. Trimming removed 5 bases at V and 0 bases at J, with 10 bases between. The CDR3 has 14 residues.

The chain couples TRBV4-2 to TRBJ2-3; possibly TRBD1 for D (6 bases). The V gene's germline CDR1 is LGHNA and CDR2 YNFKEQ. There are 14 residues in the CDR3. V was shortened by 2 bases and J by 6 bases, with 12 bases between the two germline ends. The CDR3 spells CASSQNRVADTQYF. CDR3 coding DNA: TGTGCCAGCAGCCAAAACAGGGTGGCCGATACGCAGTATTTT.